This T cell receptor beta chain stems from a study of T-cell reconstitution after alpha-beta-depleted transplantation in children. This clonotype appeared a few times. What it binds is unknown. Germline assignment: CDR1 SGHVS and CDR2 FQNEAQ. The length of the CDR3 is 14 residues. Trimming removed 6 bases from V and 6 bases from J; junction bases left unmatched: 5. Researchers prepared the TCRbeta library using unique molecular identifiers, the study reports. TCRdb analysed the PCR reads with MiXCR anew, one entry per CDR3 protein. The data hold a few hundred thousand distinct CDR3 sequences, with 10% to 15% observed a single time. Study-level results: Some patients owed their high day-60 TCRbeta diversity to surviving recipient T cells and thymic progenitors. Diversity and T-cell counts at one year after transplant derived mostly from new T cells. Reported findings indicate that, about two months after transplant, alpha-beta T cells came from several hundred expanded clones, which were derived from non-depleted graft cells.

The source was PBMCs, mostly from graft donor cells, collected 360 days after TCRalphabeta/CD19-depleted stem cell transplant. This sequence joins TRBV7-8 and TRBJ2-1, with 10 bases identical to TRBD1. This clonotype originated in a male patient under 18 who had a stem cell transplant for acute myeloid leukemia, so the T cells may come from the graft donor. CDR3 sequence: CASSIRDRGNEQFF. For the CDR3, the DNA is TGTGCCAGCAGTATCCGGGACAGGGGCAATGAGCAGTTCTTC. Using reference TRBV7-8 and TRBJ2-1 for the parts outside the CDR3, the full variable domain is GAGVSQSPRYKVAKRGQDVALRCDPISGHVSLFWYQQALGQGPEFLTYFQNEAQLDKSGLPSDRFFAERPEGSVSTLKIQRTQQEDSAVYLCASSIRDRGNEQFFGPGTRLTVL.